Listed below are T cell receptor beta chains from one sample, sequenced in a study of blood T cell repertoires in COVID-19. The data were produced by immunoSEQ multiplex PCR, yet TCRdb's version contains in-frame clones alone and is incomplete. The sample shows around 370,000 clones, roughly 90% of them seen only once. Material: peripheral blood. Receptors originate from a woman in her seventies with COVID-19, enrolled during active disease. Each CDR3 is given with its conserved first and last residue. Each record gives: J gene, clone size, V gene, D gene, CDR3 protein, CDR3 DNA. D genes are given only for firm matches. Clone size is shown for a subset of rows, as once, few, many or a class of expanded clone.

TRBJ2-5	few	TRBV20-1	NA	CSASGLETQYF	TGCAGTGCCAGCGGGCTGGAGACCCAGTACTTC
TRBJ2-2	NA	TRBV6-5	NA	CASTLQRNTGELFF	TGTGCCAGCACCTTGCAGCGGAACACCGGGGAGCTGTTTTTT
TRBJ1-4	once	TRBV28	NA	CASSAPPISRGEKLFF	TGTGCCAGCAGTGCACCTCCGATCTCAAGAGGTGAAAAACTGTTTTTT
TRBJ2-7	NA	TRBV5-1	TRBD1	CASSLGQGSYEQYF	TGCGCCAGCAGCCTCGGACAGGGATCTTACGAGCAGTACTTC
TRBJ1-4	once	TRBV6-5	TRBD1	CASSYSQGQGNEKLFF	TGTGCCAGCAGTTACTCACAGGGGCAGGGTAATGAAAAACTGTTTTTT
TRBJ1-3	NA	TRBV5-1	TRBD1	CASSLGGGQKNTIYF	TGCGCCAGCAGCTTGGGAGGGGGCCAGAAAAACACCATATATTTT
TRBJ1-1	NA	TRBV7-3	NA	CASSLTSYTEAFF	TGTGCCAGCAGCTTAACAAGCTACACTGAAGCTTTCTTT
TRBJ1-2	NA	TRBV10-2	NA	CASSPTGSYGYTF	TGCGCCAGCAGTCCTACAGGTTCCTATGGCTACACCTTC
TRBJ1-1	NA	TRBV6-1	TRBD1	CASSAGQGAYDTEAFF	TGTGCCAGCAGTGCGGGACAGGGGGCTTATGACACTGAAGCTTTCTTT
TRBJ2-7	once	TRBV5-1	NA	CASSPGDSHSYEQYF	TGCGCCAGCAGCCCGGGGGACAGTCACTCCTACGAGCAGTACTTC
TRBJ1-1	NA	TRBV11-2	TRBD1	CASSSDRGGTEAFF	TGTGCCAGCAGCTCTGACAGGGGAGGCACTGAAGCTTTCTTT
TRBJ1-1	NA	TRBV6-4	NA	CASSATVNTEAFF	TGTGCCAGCAGTGCGACAGTGAACACTGAAGCTTTCTTT
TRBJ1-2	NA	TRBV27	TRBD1	CASSHSWTGLNYGYTF	TGTGCCAGCAGTCATTCTTGGACAGGCCTTAACTATGGCTACACCTTC
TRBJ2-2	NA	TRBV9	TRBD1	CASIQGARTGELFF	TGTGCCAGCATCCAGGGGGCGCGGACCGGGGAGCTGTTTTTT
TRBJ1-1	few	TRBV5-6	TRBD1	CASSFLSAGGQGAFF	TGTGCCAGCAGCTTCCTTAGCGCAGGGGGCCAGGGGGCTTTCTTT
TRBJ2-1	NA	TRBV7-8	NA	CASSQEWQGEQFF	TGTGCCAGCAGCCAAGAATGGCAGGGTGAGCAGTTCTTC
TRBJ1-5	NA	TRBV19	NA	CASSIGGANQPQHF	TGTGCCAGTAGTATCGGGGGGGCGAATCAGCCCCAGCATTTT
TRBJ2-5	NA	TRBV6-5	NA	CASSSTRETQYF	TGTGCCAGCAGTTCGACAAGGGAGACCCAGTACTTC
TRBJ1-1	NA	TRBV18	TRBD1	CASSLTGEDYTEAFF	TGTGCCAGCTCGCTTACAGGGGAGGATTACACTGAAGCTTTCTTT
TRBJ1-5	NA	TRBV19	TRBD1	CASSMGRGGVQPQHF	TGTGCCAGTAGTATGGGGAGAGGGGGCGTTCAGCCCCAGCATTTT
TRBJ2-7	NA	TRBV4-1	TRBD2	CARSRQAGLRYEQYF	TGCGCCCGCAGCCGACAAGCGGGGCTGCGTTACGAGCAGTACTTC
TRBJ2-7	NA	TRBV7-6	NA	CASSSTDGLTYEQYF	TGTGCCAGCAGCTCGACAGACGGATTAACCTACGAGCAGTACTTC
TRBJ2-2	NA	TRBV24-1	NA	CATSDPPGLMTTGELFF	TGTGCCACCAGTGACCCACCGGGACTCATGACCACCGGGGAGCTGTTTTTT
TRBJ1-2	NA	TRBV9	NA	CASSVGTVANYGYTF	TGTGCCAGCAGCGTAGGGACAGTTGCTAACTATGGCTACACCTTC
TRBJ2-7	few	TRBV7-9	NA	CASSSTSIGAYEQYF	TGTGCCAGCAGCTCGACGTCTATCGGGGCCTACGAGCAGTACTTC
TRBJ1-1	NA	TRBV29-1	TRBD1	CSVYGTGGRAEAFF	TGCAGCGTTTACGGGACAGGCGGGCGTGCTGAAGCTTTCTTT
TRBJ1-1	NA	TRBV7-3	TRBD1	CASSLGGGQAEAFF	TGTGCCAGCAGCTTAGGAGGGGGACAGGCTGAAGCTTTCTTT
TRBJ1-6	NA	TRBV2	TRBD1	CASSTTGTLNSPLHF	TGTGCCAGCAGCACGACAGGGACTTTAAATTCACCCCTCCACTTT
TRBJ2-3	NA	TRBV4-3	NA	CASSHAGADTQYF	TGCGCCAGCAGCCATGCGGGTGCAGATACGCAGTATTTT
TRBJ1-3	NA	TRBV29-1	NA	CSASRPAEGSGNTIYF	TGCAGCGCCTCCCGCCCCGCGGAGGGCTCTGGAAACACCATATATTTT
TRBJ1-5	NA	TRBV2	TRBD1	CASTEGTVSNQPQHF	TGTGCCAGCACCGAAGGGACAGTCAGCAATCAGCCCCAGCATTTT
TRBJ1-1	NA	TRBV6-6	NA	CASSKTPRNTEAFF	TGTGCCAGCAGTAAGACACCCCGGAACACTGAAGCTTTCTTT
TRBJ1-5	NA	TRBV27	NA	CASSFSRVSNQPQHF	TGTGCCAGCAGTTTTTCCAGGGTAAGCAATCAGCCCCAGCATTTT
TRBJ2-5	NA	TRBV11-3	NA	CASSSLVSPETQYF	TGTGCCAGCAGCTCCCTAGTCAGCCCAGAGACCCAGTACTTC
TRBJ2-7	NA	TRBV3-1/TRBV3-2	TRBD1	CASSPSGTGGFWGQYF	TGTGCCAGCAGCCCATCCGGGACAGGGGGCTTTTGGGGGCAGTACTTC
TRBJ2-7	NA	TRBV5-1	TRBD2	CASSLEAGLYEQYF	TGCGCCAGCAGCTTGGAAGCGGGGCTTTACGAGCAGTACTTC
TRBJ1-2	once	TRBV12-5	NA	CASGFGTPNGYTF	TGTGCTAGTGGTTTCGGGACACCTAATGGCTACACCTTC
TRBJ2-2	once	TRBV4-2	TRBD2	CASSLAGSEGTGELFF	TGTGCCAGCAGCCTAGCGGGGAGCGAGGGGACCGGGGAGCTGTTTTTT
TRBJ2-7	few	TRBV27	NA	CASSLGATETYEQYF	TGTGCCAGCAGTTTAGGTGCGACTGAAACCTACGAGCAGTACTTC
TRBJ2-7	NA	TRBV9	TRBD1	CASSVGGGSEQYF	TGTGCCAGCAGCGTAGGAGGGGGCTCCGAGCAGTACTTC
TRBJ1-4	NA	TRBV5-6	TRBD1	CASSLRDRDEKLFF	TGTGCCAGCAGCTTAAGGGACAGGGATGAAAAACTGTTTTTT